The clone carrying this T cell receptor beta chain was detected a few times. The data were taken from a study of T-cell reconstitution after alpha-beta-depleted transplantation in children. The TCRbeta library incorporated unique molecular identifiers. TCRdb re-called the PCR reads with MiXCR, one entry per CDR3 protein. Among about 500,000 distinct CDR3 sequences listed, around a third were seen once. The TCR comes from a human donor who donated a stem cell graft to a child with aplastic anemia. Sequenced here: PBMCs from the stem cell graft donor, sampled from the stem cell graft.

CDR3 in amino acids: CASSSGLEGTEAFF. Written as DNA, the CDR3 is TGTGCCAGCAGCTCAGGGCTTGAGGGCACTGAAGCTTTCTTT. This chain links TRBV7-8 with TRBJ1-1; tentatively, D is TRBD1 (5 bases). The CDR3 has 14 residues. The germline V gene has CDR1 SGHVS and CDR2 FQNEAQ. V was shortened by 4 bases and J by 4 bases, with 13 bases between the two germline ends. The whole variable domain, filled in from reference TRBV7-8 and TRBJ1-1, reads GAGVSQSPRYKVAKRGQDVALRCDPISGHVSLFWYQQALGQGPEFLTYFQNEAQLDKSGLPSDRFFAERPEGSVSTLKIQRTQQEDSAVYLCASSSGLEGTEAFFGQGTRLTVV.